This T cell receptor beta chain was sequenced in a study of T cell responses to AZD1222 COVID-19 vaccine. General study points: Donors were largely white British and mainly female; clonal diversity was possibly underestimated. Two doses of AZD1222 preceded a rise in Spike-specific TCR breadth and depth. Reportedly, nearly half the spike-specific TCRs target unmutated variant regions. There were repertoire samples only from the period after the peak T cell response.

The assay was immunoSEQ multiplex PCR, and TCRdb's table has in-frame clones only and misses some. The sample has fewer than 250,000 clones; around 92% are singletons. The length of the CDR3 is 14 residues. Germline assignment: CDR1 LNHDA and CDR2 SQIVND (reference sequence). V lost 9 bases and J lost 4, with 18 bases in between. For this clone: Its specificity is unknown.

This specimen consisted of peripheral blood, obtained on day 0 of AZD1222 vaccination. V usage is TRBV19 and J usage is TRBJ1-2; no reliable D call. The sequence derives from an adult in good health. The CDR3 DNA reads as TGTGCCAGCTCCGGGCGGGCAGGCGTCTATGGCTACACCTTC. Encoded protein: CASSGRAGVYGYTF.